A selection of T cell receptor beta chains follows, all from one sample in a study of T cells in localized non-small cell lung cancer. The table came from immunoSEQ multiplex PCR; TCRdb's copy has only in-frame clones and leaves some out. This sample has tens of thousands of clones; around four fifths occur once, and the top ten carry 33%. The material sequenced was peripheral blood, taken before any cancer treatment. These receptors were collected from a male donor aged 60 or over with stage II squamous cell lung carcinoma. Each CDR3 is given with its conserved first and last residue. The D gene is left open where the match is weak. Some rows have no size entry. The others give once, few or many, or a class for an expanded clone.

V gene: TRBV5-1; clone size: -; J gene: TRBJ2-7; D gene: -; CDR3 protein: CASSSIQGMGSYEQYF; CDR3 DNA: TGCGCCAGCAGCAGCATCCAGGGGATGGGGTCCTACGAGCAGTACTTC
V gene: TRBV29-1; clone size: -; J gene: TRBJ1-1; D gene: -; CDR3 protein: CSGAGGSKGTEAFF; CDR3 DNA: TGCAGCGGAGCAGGAGGGAGCAAAGGCACTGAAGCTTTCTTT
V gene: TRBV2; clone size: few; J gene: TRBJ2-7; D gene: TRBD1; CDR3 protein: CASRQGELYEQYF; CDR3 DNA: TGTGCCAGCAGGCAGGGGGAGTTATACGAGCAGTACTTC
V gene: TRBV28; clone size: -; J gene: TRBJ1-1; D gene: TRBD1; CDR3 protein: CASSLLGQTNTEAFF; CDR3 DNA: TGTGCCAGCAGTTTATTGGGACAGACAAACACTGAAGCTTTCTTT
V gene: TRBV7-8; clone size: few; J gene: TRBJ2-2; D gene: TRBD2; CDR3 protein: CASSLNSLAGIQTNTGELFF; CDR3 DNA: TGTGCCAGCAGCTTAAATAGTCTAGCGGGAATCCAAACGAACACCGGGGAGCTGTTTTTT
V gene: TRBV12-5; clone size: -; J gene: TRBJ2-7; D gene: -; CDR3 protein: CASGFSAIAYEQYF; CDR3 DNA: TGTGCTAGTGGTTTCTCGGCGATTGCCTACGAGCAGTACTTC
V gene: TRBV19; clone size: -; J gene: TRBJ1-2; D gene: TRBD1; CDR3 protein: CASDRTGTGGSIGYTF; CDR3 DNA: TGTGCCAGTGATCGAACCGGGACAGGGGGCTCTATTGGCTACACCTTC
V gene: TRBV5-1; clone size: -; J gene: TRBJ1-1; D gene: -; CDR3 protein: CATSEGGWGTEAFF; CDR3 DNA: TGCGCCACGTCGGAGGGGGGTTGGGGCACTGAAGCTTTCTTT
V gene: TRBV7-2; clone size: -; J gene: TRBJ2-1; D gene: -; CDR3 protein: CASSSWEAVYNEQFF; CDR3 DNA: TGTGCCAGCAGTTCCTGGGAGGCAGTCTACAATGAGCAGTTCTTC
V gene: TRBV30; clone size: -; J gene: TRBJ2-3; D gene: -; CDR3 protein: CAGNRARTQYF; CDR3 DNA: TGTGCCGGGAACAGGGCGAGAACGCAGTATTTT
V gene: TRBV5-5; clone size: few; J gene: TRBJ1-3; D gene: -; CDR3 protein: CASSSVAGNTIYF; CDR3 DNA: TGTGCCAGCAGCTCCGTCGCGGGAAACACCATATATTTT
V gene: TRBV15; clone size: -; J gene: TRBJ1-5; D gene: -; CDR3 protein: CATSRSGQNNQPQHF; CDR3 DNA: TGTGCCACCAGCAGATCCGGGCAGAATAATCAGCCCCAGCATTTT
V gene: TRBV6-5; clone size: -; J gene: TRBJ2-7; D gene: -; CDR3 protein: CASTQGLPGAQYF; CDR3 DNA: TGTGCCAGCACCCAGGGGTTACCTGGGGCGCAGTACTTC
V gene: TRBV27; clone size: -; J gene: TRBJ1-5; D gene: TRBD1; CDR3 protein: CASSWAGGRSNQPQHF; CDR3 DNA: TGTGCCAGCAGTTGGGCAGGGGGCAGGAGCAATCAGCCCCAGCATTTT
V gene: TRBV4-2; clone size: -; J gene: TRBJ1-2; D gene: TRBD1; CDR3 protein: CASSQDRGRGSYGYTF; CDR3 DNA: TGTGCCAGCAGCCAAGATCGAGGCAGGGGGAGTTATGGCTACACCTTC
V gene: TRBV11-2; clone size: few; J gene: TRBJ2-1; D gene: TRBD2; CDR3 protein: CASSPGGREAYNEQFF; CDR3 DNA: TGTGCCAGCAGCCCGGGCGGGCGGGAGGCGTACAATGAGCAGTTCTTC
V gene: TRBV27; clone size: -; J gene: TRBJ1-2; D gene: -; CDR3 protein: CASSPIPQGANYGYTF; CDR3 DNA: TGTGCCAGCAGCCCGATCCCACAGGGAGCTAACTATGGCTACACCTTC
V gene: TRBV29-1; clone size: -; J gene: TRBJ1-1; D gene: -; CDR3 protein: CSVETGMNTEAFF; CDR3 DNA: TGCAGCGTTGAAACGGGTATGAACACTGAAGCTTTCTTT
V gene: TRBV27; clone size: -; J gene: TRBJ2-1; D gene: TRBD2; CDR3 protein: CASSPLAGVLNEQFF; CDR3 DNA: TGTGCCAGCAGTCCCCTAGCGGGGGTGCTAAATGAGCAGTTCTTC
V gene: TRBV30; clone size: -; J gene: TRBJ2-7; D gene: TRBD1; CDR3 protein: CAWSEGAGINEQYF; CDR3 DNA: TGTGCCTGGAGTGAGGGGGCAGGGATCAACGAGCAGTACTTC
V gene: TRBV7-9; clone size: -; J gene: TRBJ2-1; D gene: -; CDR3 protein: CASSLPPRLGNEQFF; CDR3 DNA: TGTGCCAGCAGCCTTCCACCTCGACTGGGCAATGAGCAGTTCTTC
V gene: TRBV10-3; clone size: -; J gene: TRBJ1-3; D gene: TRBD1; CDR3 protein: CAISSDRGSGNTIYF; CDR3 DNA: TGTGCCATCAGCTCTGACAGGGGATCTGGAAACACCATATATTTT
V gene: TRBV5-5; clone size: -; J gene: TRBJ2-1; D gene: TRBD2; CDR3 protein: CASSFSGRTEQFF; CDR3 DNA: TGTGCCAGCAGCTTCAGCGGGAGGACTGAGCAGTTCTTC
V gene: TRBV11-2; clone size: once; J gene: TRBJ1-3; D gene: TRBD1; CDR3 protein: CASSLFTHRGLTGNTIYF; CDR3 DNA: TGTGCCAGCAGCTTATTCACCCACAGGGGGCTAACAGGAAACACCATATATTTT
V gene: TRBV10-3; clone size: -; J gene: TRBJ2-7; D gene: -; CDR3 protein: CAISEWRGHSNEQYF; CDR3 DNA: TGTGCCATCAGTGAGTGGAGGGGTCATAGCAACGAGCAGTACTTC
V gene: TRBV7-9; clone size: -; J gene: TRBJ2-6; D gene: TRBD1; CDR3 protein: CASSLGTAPSGANVLTF; CDR3 DNA: TGTGCCAGCAGCCTCGGGACAGCTCCTTCTGGGGCCAACGTCCTGACTTTC
V gene: TRBV19; clone size: -; J gene: TRBJ1-1; D gene: -; CDR3 protein: CASGNHMNTEAFF; CDR3 DNA: TGTGCCAGTGGGAACCACATGAACACTGAAGCTTTCTTT
V gene: TRBV10-1; clone size: -; J gene: TRBJ2-1; D gene: -; CDR3 protein: CASSVRTRLGNEQFF; CDR3 DNA: TGCGCCAGCAGTGTGAGGACCAGACTGGGGAATGAGCAGTTCTTC
V gene: TRBV6-7; clone size: few; J gene: TRBJ1-5; D gene: TRBD1; CDR3 protein: CAPREGASNQPQHF; CDR3 DNA: TGTGCCCCTAGAGAGGGGGCCAGCAATCAGCCCCAGCATTTT
V gene: TRBV30; clone size: once; J gene: TRBJ1-4; D gene: -; CDR3 protein: CAWSGGEQGEKLFF; CDR3 DNA: TGTGCCTGGAGTGGCGGAGAGCAGGGGGAAAAACTGTTTTTT
V gene: TRBV2; clone size: -; J gene: TRBJ1-3; D gene: TRBD1; CDR3 protein: CASSEAPLSRTGSGNTIYF; CDR3 DNA: TGTGCCAGCAGTGAAGCGCCTTTGTCCAGGACAGGGTCTGGAAACACCATATATTTT
V gene: TRBV2; clone size: -; J gene: TRBJ1-5; D gene: TRBD1; CDR3 protein: CASSDRTGPNQPQHF; CDR3 DNA: TGTGCCAGCAGTGATCGGACAGGACCCAATCAGCCCCAGCATTTT
V gene: TRBV5-1; clone size: few; J gene: TRBJ2-1; D gene: TRBD2; CDR3 protein: CASSLEFSGLAATYNEQFF; CDR3 DNA: TGCGCCAGCAGCTTGGAATTTTCGGGACTAGCGGCGACCTACAATGAGCAGTTCTTC
V gene: TRBV18; clone size: -; J gene: TRBJ1-5; D gene: TRBD1; CDR3 protein: CASSLRTGPYSNQPQHF; CDR3 DNA: TGTGCCAGCTCACTTCGGACAGGGCCTTATAGCAATCAGCCCCAGCATTTT
V gene: TRBV6-5; clone size: -; J gene: TRBJ1-1; D gene: -; CDR3 protein: CASSYVGKGTEAFF; CDR3 DNA: TGTGCCAGCAGTTACGTGGGGAAGGGCACTGAAGCTTTCTTT
V gene: TRBV6-1; clone size: -; J gene: TRBJ1-5; D gene: -; CDR3 protein: CACGSLYSNQPQHF; CDR3 DNA: TGTGCCTGCGGATCCCTATATAGCAATCAGCCCCAGCATTTT
V gene: TRBV5-1; clone size: -; J gene: TRBJ1-5; D gene: -; CDR3 protein: CASSLTGQSNQPQHF; CDR3 DNA: TGCGCCAGCAGCTTGACGGGACAAAGCAATCAGCCCCAGCATTTT
V gene: TRBV2; clone size: -; J gene: TRBJ2-5; D gene: -; CDR3 protein: CASVKLGNPQETQYF; CDR3 DNA: TGTGCCAGCGTCAAGCTAGGAAACCCTCAAGAGACCCAGTACTTC
V gene: TRBV30; clone size: -; J gene: TRBJ2-3; D gene: -; CDR3 protein: CAWSDRLDNTQYF; CDR3 DNA: TGTGCCTGGAGTGACCGACTAGACAATACGCAGTATTTT
V gene: TRBV15; clone size: -; J gene: TRBJ1-5; D gene: -; CDR3 protein: CATSRDRGLGNQPQHF; CDR3 DNA: TGTGCCACCAGCAGAGACAGGGGCTTAGGCAATCAGCCCCAGCATTTT
V gene: TRBV4-2; clone size: few; J gene: TRBJ2-7; D gene: -; CDR3 protein: CASSRDSLYEQYF; CDR3 DNA: TGTGCCAGCAGCCGAGACAGTCTCTACGAGCAGTACTTC
V gene: TRBV6-1; clone size: -; J gene: TRBJ2-7; D gene: TRBD1; CDR3 protein: CASSEGQAFGEQYF; CDR3 DNA: TGTGCCAGCAGTGAGGGACAGGCCTTCGGGGAGCAGTACTTC
V gene: TRBV19; clone size: -; J gene: TRBJ2-1; D gene: -; CDR3 protein: CASLDVTASYNEQFF; CDR3 DNA: TGTGCCAGTTTAGACGTAACAGCATCCTACAATGAGCAGTTCTTC
V gene: TRBV19; clone size: -; J gene: TRBJ1-5; D gene: -; CDR3 protein: CASSIGDGGSNQPQHF; CDR3 DNA: TGTGCCAGTAGTATAGGGGATGGGGGAAGCAATCAGCCCCAGCATTTT
V gene: TRBV7-9; clone size: once; J gene: TRBJ1-3; D gene: -; CDR3 protein: CASSLQLGFSGNTIYF; CDR3 DNA: TGTGCCAGCAGCTTGCAGCTGGGGTTCTCTGGAAACACCATATATTTT
V gene: TRBV18; clone size: medium-sized; J gene: TRBJ1-3; D gene: -; CDR3 protein: CASSQFPAGSGNTIYF; CDR3 DNA: TGTGCCAGCTCACAATTCCCGGCAGGATCTGGAAACACCATATATTTT
V gene: TRBV5-6; clone size: -; J gene: TRBJ2-7; D gene: -; CDR3 protein: CASSLLSGSSYEQYF; CDR3 DNA: TGTGCCAGCAGCTTGCTATCCGGGTCATCATACGAGCAGTACTTC